The source of this T cell receptor beta chain is a study of prognosis after radiotherapy for stage I lung cancer. Study-level background: Patients (about 14 men, six or seven women) were aged roughly 53 to 85, median around 68 years. Radiotherapy: SBRT, 3 to 5 fractions, biologically effective dose at least 100 Gy.

This clonotype came up many times. Trimming left V 5 bases short and J 5 bases short, with 12 bases between. The CDR3 length is 13 residues. Per germline, CDR1 KGHSH and CDR2 LQKENI. With two-round multiplex PCR, TCR beta CDR3 sequences were amplified from genomic DNA. First-round PCR used primers specific to each TRBV and TRBJ gene. Each CDR3 protein is one row after TCRdb ran MiXCR on the multiplex PCR reads. The table has under 20,000 distinct CDR3 sequences, around three fifths seen once; the top ten hold 27%. This rearrangement joins TRBV18 to TRBJ2-5; TRBD2 might be the D (6 bases). This TCR was recovered from a donor aged 50 or older with non-small cell lung cancer. Sequenced material: PBMCs, taken before or after stereotactic body radiation therapy (not recorded which). The CDR3 reads CASSRGSGETQYF. CDR3 nucleotide sequence: TGTGCCAGCTCAAGGGGCAGCGGGGAGACCCAGTACTTC. Supplemented by reference TRBV18 and TRBJ2-5, the full variable domain reads NAGVMQNPRHLVRRRGQEARLRCSPMKGHSHVYWYRQLPEEGLKFMVYLQKENIIDESGMPKERFSAEFPKEGPSILRIQQVVRGDSAAYFCASSRGSGETQYFGPGTRLLVL.